This T cell receptor (beta chain) was obtained from a study of beta chain features in type 1 diabetes (dated by TCRdb to 2016 to 2019). About the investigation overall: Patients and healthy donors did not differ in mean age, gender distribution, total cell number or subset yield. A total of just under 110,000,000 sorted cells were examined across all samples, and RNA yield correlated strongly with the number of cells per subset. In the study, recently diagnosed type 1 diabetes patients and matched healthy donors were compared on the TCRB repertoires of their sorted circulating CD4+ T cell subsets. Whereas all 28 donors provided naive and central memory subsets, regulatory and stem cell-like memory subsets were isolated from just 8 patients and roughly eight healthy donors. What the authors observed across the whole study: Only small numbers of individuals were included in the HLA sub-analyses, which left unresolved whether HLA type had any influence on TCRB rearrangement. Naive, central memory and regulatory TCRB repertoires appeared to be more similar among patients than among healthy donors. Fewer insertions and more nucleotide deletions at VDJ recombination sites were observed in patients with type 1 diabetes, implying thymic rearrangement abnormalities. Because cDNA was sequenced instead of genomic DNA, activated cells with high expression could be over-represented, although the groups did not differ in activation or CD3 levels. PCR might favor shorter templates, but patient and control samples were amplified and corrected together, so any skew would affect both groups equally. A moderate but significant shortening of TCRB CDR3 length was observed in type 1 diabetes patients in all four CD4+ subsets.

A single peripheral blood draw of around 0.11 L on average was collected from each donor into heparinised tubes. Using a panel that included CD45RO, CCR7, CD25, CD127, CD95 and CD27, naive, central memory, regulatory and stem cell-like memory CD4+ T cells were sorted on a BD FACSAria II. Every sorted population had a purity above 95%. PBMCs were separated immediately by Lymphoprep density gradient centrifugation and were stained directly, without being cultured. So that batch effects would be minimized, each experiment stained and sorted samples in pairs, pairing one healthy donor with one patient. The entire amount of isolated RNA was reverse transcribed using the High Capacity cDNA Reverse Transcription Kit, so the sequenced TCRB transcripts were expressed ones. Deep immunoSEQ sequencing was applied to naive, central memory and regulatory T cell samples, giving an average of roughly 3.3 million total reads per sample. Sorted cells were lysed in RLT buffer and RNA was extracted with DNase-treated RNeasy Micro or Mini kits, depending on cell number. To prevent cross-contamination, every cell subset was processed on its own, while patient and healthy donor samples were processed together. The immunoSEQ multiplex PCR was used to amplify TCRB sequences from cDNA, generating 87-bp fragments that spanned the CDR3 region. Amplicons were sequenced on the Illumina HiSeq platform. The authors processed their data as follows. PCR bias was computationally corrected using synthetic template baselines, reads within Hamming distance 2 were collapsed, and singletons that could not be merged were discarded. By aligning reads against IMGT, V, D and J genes, CDR3 length, and insertions or deletions at six rearrangement sites were assigned. Within each subset, clonotype counts were normalized to sorted cell number, and only after that were true diversity and Gini coefficients computed with the tcR R package. The overlap coefficient, calculated on TCRB nucleotide sequences, was used to measure repertoire sharing. The table comes from immuneACCESS by way of TCRdb, which keeps in-frame sequences with V and J called. Part of the clones is missing from these tables; in studies checked, under half for an unresolved V gene and the rest for unknown reasons. D and trimming come from the DNA, and the V and J calls and clone size come from that table. The sample table shows more than 95,000 clones, and 17% are seen once. Roughly 2.5% of the sample is taken by the ten largest.

This clone was picked up many times. Its antigen remains unidentified. Within one base of it there is no much larger clone, and no base qualities were kept. CDR1 and CDR2 were assigned from the germline V gene as SGHTA and FQGNSA. The V and J ends are trimmed by 5 bases and 4 bases, leaving 14 bases between them. Taken from cysteine to phenylalanine, the CDR3 has 14 residues. Just the 42-base CDR3 DNA is kept, in frame starting at base 1. Sequenced input: central memory CD4+ T cells from blood. The chain uses TRBV7-2 and TRBJ1-1; the best D guess is TRBD1, with 6 bases matching. This clonotype was obtained from a man aged 18 to 30 with type 1 diabetes. The sequenced DNA: TGTGCCAGCAGCACGACCGGGACAAGCACTGAAGCTTTCTTT. Protein translation: CASSTTGTSTEAFF.